Each of the 27 T cell receptor beta chains below was sequenced from the same sample in a study of blood T cell repertoires in COVID-19. Assay: immunoSEQ multiplex PCR; the TCRdb copy retains only in-frame clones and omits some. The sample lists fewer than 250,000 clones; about 83% were seen once. Sequencing used peripheral blood. All receptors derive from a woman in her 50s with acute or convalescent COVID-19.

The chain is built from TRBV7-2 and TRBJ2-2; D possibly corresponds to TRBD1 (6 bases). The CDR3 is 15 residues long. The V gene's germline CDR1 is SGHTA and CDR2 FQGNSA. Deletions cut 10 bases from V and 3 bases from J, with 18 bases between. The CDR3 spells CATKQGESYTGELFF. For the CDR3, the DNA is TGTGCCACAAAACAGGGAGAGTCTTACACCGGGGAGCTGTTTTTT.

This clone is a singleton in its sample. The chain is built from TRBV5-8 and TRBJ2-7, with D possibly matching TRBD1 (6 bases). CDR1 and CDR2 from the germline V gene are SGHTS and YDEGEE. The CDR3 spans 14 residues. V was cut by 0 bases and J by 4 bases, with 11 bases left in between. CDR3: CASSLGRGRYEQYF. CDR3 bases: TGTGCCAGCAGCTTGGGCAGGGGTAGATACGAGCAGTACTTC.

The gene calls are TRBV28 and TRBJ1-5; 10 positions match TRBD1. The CDR3 sequence is 15 residues long. Per germline, CDR1 MDHEN and CDR2 SYDVKM. With 7 bases clipped from V and 4 bases from J, the junction kept 7 bases outside the gene matches. The CDR3 loop is CASIAPGQGNQPQHF. CDR3 bases: TGTGCCAGCATTGCTCCGGGACAGGGGAATCAGCCCCAGCATTTT. Based on the CDR3 plus reference TRBV28 and TRBJ1-5, the full variable domain is DVKVTQSSRYLVKRTGEKVFLECVQDMDHENMFWYRQDPGLGLRLIYFSYDVKMKEKGDIPEGYSVSREKKERFSLILESASTNQTSMYLCASIAPGQGNQPQHFGDGTRLSIL.

This clone came up once. This rearrangement joins TRBV25-1 to TRBJ1-2; 7 bases map to TRBD1. The length of the CDR3 is 13 residues. Germline loops: CDR1 MGHDK, CDR2 SYGVNS. Trimming removed 2 bases from V and 7 bases from J; junction bases left unmatched: 4. In DNA, the CDR3 is TGTGCCAGCAGTGAAGACAGGGTCGCTGGCTACACCTTC. This translates into CASSEDRVAGYTF.

The V call is TRBV27, the J call TRBJ2-2; D gene ambiguous. The V gene's germline CDR1 is MNHEY and CDR2 SMNVEV (reference sequence). The CDR3 has 16 residues. Trimming stripped 6 bases from V and 0 bases from J, with 14 bases between. CDR3 amino acids: CASSPPLFANTGELFF. The CDR3 bases are TGTGCCAGCAGCCCTCCCCTGTTCGCGAACACCGGGGAGCTGTTTTTT.

CDR3 amino acids: CASSLTGLGSSETQYF. The CDR3 DNA sequence: TGTGCCAGCAGCCTTACGGGACTAGGGAGTTCTGAGACCCAGTACTTC. The gene calls are TRBV7-7 and TRBJ2-5, with TRBD2 matching 8 bases. The CDR3 covers 16 residues. J was trimmed by 5 bases and V by 5 bases; bases with no gene match: 13. CDR1 is SSHAT, CDR2 FNYEAQ, per germline (reference sequence).

The rearrangement joins TRBV7-2 to TRBJ2-1; 7 bases line up with TRBD1. Germline V gene sequence: CDR1 SGHTA, CDR2 FQGNSA. This CDR3 comprises 17 residues. V lost 4 bases to trimming and J lost 8 bases; unmatched junction nucleotides: 17. CDR3 sequence reads: CASSYLTGRLGRDEQFF. CDR3 nucleotides: TGTGCCAGCAGCTACTTGACAGGGCGACTGGGTAGGGATGAGCAGTTCTTC.

The rearrangement uses TRBV24-1 and TRBJ2-3, with 10 bases lining up with TRBD1. V shed 5 bases and J 5 bases; nucleotides not matched to a gene: 6. The CDR3 runs to 15 residues. In germline, CDR1 is KGHDR, CDR2 SFDVKD. CDR3 nucleotide sequence: TGTGCCACCAGTGCCGCGGGACAGGGGAGAGATACGCAGTATTTT. Amino acid sequence: CATSAAGQGRDTQYF.

This clone came up a few times. V and J are TRBV28 and TRBJ2-1, with 10 bases aligning to TRBD2. Germline V gene lookup returns CDR1 MDHEN and CDR2 SYDVKM. CDR3 length: 16 amino acids. V shed 7 bases, J shed 8 bases, and the junction held 14 bases outside the gene matches. The CDR3 protein is CASTTPSSGGVYEQFF. DNA for the CDR3: TGTGCCAGCACCACCCCCTCCAGCGGGGGGGTCTATGAGCAGTTCTTC.

The chain carries TRBV5-6 and TRBJ2-1; D is uncertain. The V end lost 2 bases, the J end lost 4 bases, and 10 bases lay between the germline ends. CDR1 and CDR2 from the germline V gene are SGHDT and YYEEEE. The CDR3 is 14 amino acids. This CDR3 reads CASSFQTRYNEQFF. The CDR3 DNA is TGTGCCAGCAGCTTTCAGACAAGATACAATGAGCAGTTCTTC.

This clone occurred once. The genes are TRBV20-1 and TRBJ1-1, with D unclear. Germline V gene sequence: CDR1 DFQATT, CDR2 SNEGSKA (reference sequence). The length of the CDR3 is 11 residues. V was clipped by 1 base and J by 7 bases, with 7 bases between them. Here the CDR3 DNA reads TGCAGTGCTAGAGGGCAGAATGAAGCTTTCTTT. Translating it yields CSARGQNEAFF.

This sequence joins TRBV6-5 and TRBJ2-3; D is possibly TRBD2 (6 bases). Between the trimmed V and J ends, which lost 7 bases and 2 bases, there was a span of 16 bases. Germline CDR1 and CDR2: MNHEY and SVGAGI. The CDR3 is made up of 15 amino acids. The CDR3 protein is CASMPVGLDTDTQYF. CDR3 DNA sequence: TGTGCCAGCATGCCCGTGGGACTTGACACAGATACGCAGTATTTT.

The rearrangement joins TRBV19 to TRBJ1-4; 8 bases line up with TRBD1. The CDR3 sequence is 14 residues long. From germline, CDR1 is LNHDA and CDR2 SQIVND (reference sequence). Trimming removed 4 bases from V and 8 bases from J; junction bases left unmatched: 6. Here the CDR3 reads CASSTDRGTEKLFF. The CDR3 region has the DNA TGTGCCAGTAGTACCGACAGGGGCACAGAAAAACTGTTTTTT.

This chain joins TRBV2 and TRBJ2-3, with 9 bases identical to TRBD2. Per germline, CDR1 SNHLY and CDR2 FYNNEI. V lost 4 bases to trimming and J lost 4 bases; unmatched junction nucleotides: 6. The CDR3 contains 15 residues. The CDR3 DNA is TGTGCCAGCAGTGTTGGCGGGAGGGCCTCAGATACGCAGTATTTT. The encoded protein is CASSVGGRASDTQYF.

This clone was found a few times. The rearrangement links TRBV15 to TRBJ2-3; 11 bases match TRBD1. V trimming: 1 base; J trimming: 4 bases; junction bases outside the gene matches: 7. Germline CDR1 and CDR2: LNHNV and YYDKDF (reference sequence). The CDR3 covers 17 residues. CDR3 region: CATSRAGGTGGPDTQYF. CDR3 sequence (DNA): TGTGCCACCAGCAGAGCAGGGGGGACAGGGGGACCAGATACGCAGTATTTT.

The chain joins TRBV18 to TRBJ2-1; 8 bases line up with TRBD2. Losses at the gene ends were 3 bases for V and 6 bases for J; bases not matched to a gene: 7. CDR1 is KGHSH, CDR2 LQKENI, per germline. This CDR3 region has 15 residues. As DNA, the CDR3 is TGTGCCAGCTCACCCTCGGGAGGGCCGGGCAATGAGCAGTTCTTC. This encodes CASSPSGGPGNEQFF.

V usage is TRBV5-6 and J usage is TRBJ2-3; TRBD2 agrees at 9 bases. This CDR3 contains 15 residues. Germline CDR1 and CDR2: SGHDT and YYEEEE. Trimming removed 0 bases from V and 2 bases from J; junction bases left unmatched: 1. CDR3 coding DNA: TGTGCCAGCAGCTTGGCGGGACTAGCCACAGATACGCAGTATTTT. This sequence encodes CASSLAGLATDTQYF.

The chain joins TRBV28 to TRBJ2-3; 8 bases agree with TRBD1. The CDR3 has 17 amino acids. Germline lookup yields CDR1 MDHEN and CDR2 SYDVKM. V lost 7 bases, J lost 0 bases, and 12 bases stayed unmatched. The CDR3 DNA sequence: TGTGCCAGCATGGTCAGGGGGCGTCGTACTAGCACAGATACGCAGTATTTT. It encodes CASMVRGRRTSTDTQYF.

The chain links TRBV6-5 to TRBJ1-1; 8 nucleotides align to TRBD1. This CDR3 is 14 amino acids long. V was pared by 5 bases and J by 4 bases, with 6 bases of the junction left unmatched. Per the germline V gene, CDR1 is MNHEY and CDR2 is SVGAGI. CDR3 region: CASSTGQGGTEAFF. CDR3 DNA sequence: TGTGCCAGCAGTACTGGACAGGGAGGCACTGAAGCTTTCTTT.

This sequence joins TRBV2 and TRBJ2-5, with D perhaps TRBD2 (6 bases). Trimming left V 4 bases short and J 1 base short, with 13 bases between. The CDR3 is made up of 15 amino acids. CDR1 is SNHLY and CDR2 is FYNNEI in the germline V gene. DNA for the CDR3: TGTGCCAGCAGTGTGGAGGGGTTATTCCAAGAGACCCAGTACTTC. This encodes CASSVEGLFQETQYF.

The chain recombines TRBV5-1 with TRBJ2-7, with TRBD1 identical over 8 bases. The V gene end was trimmed by 0 bases and the J gene end by 5 bases; junction bases not matched to a gene: 10. Germline V gene data show CDR1 as SGHRS and CDR2 as YFSETQ. This CDR3 region has 16 residues. The CDR3 DNA reads as TGCGCCAGCAGCTTGGCCAAAGGACAGGGCTCTGACGAGCAGTACTTC. This codes for CASSLAKGQGSDEQYF.

As concerns this clone: This sample also contains other DNA sequences that code for the same CDR3. The chain has TRBV14 and TRBJ2-2; tentative D call: TRBD2 (6 bases). Germline V gene lookup returns CDR1 SGHDN and CDR2 FVKESK. Trimming stripped 1 base from V and 5 bases from J, with 11 bases between. The CDR3 spans 15 residues. DNA for the CDR3: TGTGCCAGCAGCCAAGGTCGGGGGTGGACCGGGGAGCTGTTTTTT. Translating gives CASSQGRGWTGELFF.

The CDR3 region is CASSPPTGTGLFF. The CDR3 DNA reads as TGTGCCAGCTCACCACCGACCGGGACAGGGTTGTTCTTC. The chain carries TRBV18 and TRBJ2-1; 9 bases agree with TRBD1. CDR1 and CDR2 from the germline V gene are KGHSH and LQKENI. With V trimmed by 0 bases and J by 15 bases, 6 bases remained unmatched. The CDR3 extends over 13 amino acids.

The chain employs TRBV7-8 and TRBJ2-7, with 9 bases identical to TRBD1. Per the germline V gene, CDR1 is SGHVS and CDR2 is FQNEAQ. CDR3 length: 15 residues. The V segment lost 5 bases and the J segment 3 bases; nucleotides outside the gene matches: 8. In DNA, the CDR3 is TGTGCCAGCAGCGAGCCGGGACAGGGAGGCTACGAGCAGTACTTC. It encodes CASSEPGQGGYEQYF. The variable domain in full, with the rest retrieved from reference TRBV7-8 and TRBJ2-7, is GAGVSQSPRYKVAKRGQDVALRCDPISGHVSLFWYQQALGQGPEFLTYFQNEAQLDKSGLPSDRFFAERPEGSVSTLKIQRTQQEDSAVYLCASSEPGQGGYEQYFGPGTRLTVT.

Of note for this clone: The sample contains more than one DNA sequence encoding this CDR3. The chain combines TRBV27 with TRBJ1-1, with unresolved D. The V gene lost 3 bases and the J gene lost 6 bases, with 11 bases spanning the gap. Germline V gives CDR1 MNHEY, CDR2 SMNVEV (reference sequence). The CDR3 contains 13 residues. CDR3 amino acids: CASSLIWEAEAFF. In DNA form, the CDR3 reads TGTGCCAGCAGTTTGATTTGGGAGGCTGAAGCTTTCTTT.

The chain joins TRBV12-3 or TRBV12-4 to TRBJ1-2; D gene uncertain. There are 13 residues in the CDR3. The V end lost 10 bases, the J end lost 2 bases, and 14 bases lay between the germline ends. The CDR3 sequence is CATSLERNYGYTF. DNA of the CDR3: TGTGCCACCTCCTTGGAGAGAAACTATGGCTACACCTTC.

The J gene is TRBJ2-6, the V gene TRBV2; 10 bases align to TRBD1. The CDR3 is made up of 17 amino acids. Germline V gene sequence: CDR1 SNHLY, CDR2 FYNNEI. V trimming: 7 bases; J trimming: 5 bases; junction bases outside the gene matches: 11. DNA for the CDR3: TGTGCCAGCACTCCGGGACAGGGGATCGGTAGGGCCAACGTCCTGACTTTC. It specifies CASTPGQGIGRANVLTF.